The sample holds one count of the clone carrying this T cell receptor (beta chain). Genes here carry mouse names. Read sequence stops 1 residue before the CDR3 end, and the germline J gene provides the missing end. The J segment lost 3 bases and the V segment lost 7 bases, leaving 6 bases of the junction unmatched. The CDR3 runs to 15 residues. Germline values: CDR1 FNHDT, CDR2 SITEND (reference sequence). The sample belongs to a study of tissue T cells after allogeneic stem cell transplantation. Stated time point: mouse harvest day 14 after allogeneic transplant. Mouse grafts combined 10^7 T-cell-depleted bone marrow cells with 10^6 splenic CD5+ T cells. Here immunoSEQ multiplex PCR was the method, and the copy in TCRdb shows in-frame clones only, minus some. This sample has under 2,500 clones, with roughly 50% found just once.

The rearrangement joins TRBV19 to TRBJ2-2; 10 bases agree with TRBD2. Sequencing was done on a sample of liver tissue. This TCR derives from a female BALB/c mouse given C57BL/6 T cells with graft-versus-host disease after an allogeneic hematopoietic cell transplant. The CDR3 region is CASRDWGVDTGQLYF. Partial CDR3 DNA: TGTGCCAGCCGCGACTGGGGGGTAGACACCGGGCAGCTCTAC.